This TCR beta chain was profiled in a study of blood T cell repertoires in COVID-19. The wider study: Some COVID-19 samples were acute and others convalescent; all came from the United States, Italy and Spain. Sources were T cells, B-cell-depleted T cells, or PBMCs; the material itself was cDNA or gDNA.

The V gene lost 1 base and the J gene lost 1 base, with 8 bases spanning the gap. Germline CDR1 and CDR2: LGHDT and YNNKEL (reference sequence). The CDR3 sequence is 15 residues long. The authors' processing: From reference gene primer amplification, estimates of nucleated cell counts were derived. TCRdb's copy holds only in-frame clones and misses some; the assay was immunoSEQ multiplex PCR. Clone size and V and J calls were adopted from that table, with D and trimming inferred from the DNA. The repertoire holds approximately 100,000 clones, with 85% as singletons. The sequence came from an elderly man with acute or convalescent COVID-19. V usage is TRBV3-1 (or the pseudogene TRBV3-2) and J usage is TRBJ1-5; D is undetermined. The sequenced sample was peripheral blood. DNA for the CDR3: TGTGCCAGCAGCCAAGGTGTGTTAAGCAATCAGCCCCAGCATTTT. It encodes CASSQGVLSNQPQHF.